Listed here are 16 T cell receptor beta chains from one sample, sequenced in a study of early T cells in non-severe SARS-CoV-2 infection. In TCRdb, the 5' RACE reads were re-called with MiXCR into one record per CDR3 protein. Found here are about 98,000 distinct CDR3 sequences, 11% of them singletons; the top ten hold 5.1%. The sequenced material came from whole blood. The receptors shown here come from an adult who was a healthcare worker with PCR-confirmed SARS-CoV-2 infection or an uninfected control (not recorded which).

The chain is built from TRBV7-9 and TRBJ1-5; D call uncertain. V shed 2 bases and J shed 3 bases, with 8 bases lying between them. The CDR3 has 14 amino acids. Germline CDR1 and CDR2: SEHNR and FQNEAQ (reference sequence). CDR3 coding DNA: TGTGCCAGCAGCTTAACGGGGATCAATCAGCCCCAGCATTTT. This encodes CASSLTGINQPQHF.

The table lists this clonotype with many counts. This rearrangement joins TRBV20-1 to TRBJ2-7; perhaps TRBD2 as D (5 bases). CDR3 length equals 14 residues. Germline V lookup: CDR1 DFQATT, CDR2 SNEGSKA (reference sequence). V dropped 5 bases and J dropped 7 bases, with 21 bases sitting between them. This CDR3 is CSAPPGNSNGEQYF. The CDR3 region has the DNA TGCAGTGCTCCTCCGGGGAACTCCAATGGGGAGCAGTACTTC.

This clonotype has at least ten counts. The rearrangement links TRBV6-5 to TRBJ2-6; unclear D gene. The length of the CDR3 is 14 residues. CDR1 MNHEY and CDR2 SVGAGI come from the germline V gene. V dropped 6 bases and J dropped 0 bases, with 6 bases sitting between them. In nucleotides, the CDR3 is TGTGCCAGCAGGAAAAGCTCTGGGGCCAACGTCCTGACTTTC. Translated, it gives CASRKSSGANVLTF.

Ten or more counts support this clonotype. This rearrangement joins TRBV18 to TRBJ1-1; D is uncertain. Trimming took 3 bases from V and 4 from J, leaving 15 bases between them. CDR1 KGHSH and CDR2 LQKENI come from the germline V gene. The CDR3 is made up of 15 amino acids. The CDR3 loop is CASSPTSRIGTEAFF. Here the CDR3 DNA reads TGTGCCAGCTCACCCACTAGTAGGATCGGCACTGAAGCTTTCTTT.

There are many counts of this clonotype. The chain joins TRBV12-3 or TRBV12-4 to TRBJ1-5, with D unclear. The CDR3 has 14 residues. The V end was cut by 5 bases, the J end by 4 bases, with 12 bases between. The CDR3: CASSRAFTNQPQHF. DNA of the CDR3: TGTGCCAGCAGTCGGGCCTTCACTAATCAGCCCCAGCATTTT.

The chain recombines TRBV20-1 with TRBJ1-1; D unclear. V shed 0 bases and J shed 2 bases, with 7 bases lying between them. The CDR3 totals 13 residues. The germline V gene encodes CDR1 DFQATT and CDR2 SNEGSKA (reference sequence). CDR3 nucleotides: TGCAGTGCTAGAGATCTTGTAAACACTGAAGCTTTCTTT. This encodes CSARDLVNTEAFF.

The chain links TRBV11-3 to TRBJ2-1; unclear D gene. The CDR3 sequence is 16 residues long. Deletions cut 3 bases from V and 0 bases from J, with 12 bases between. The germline gives CDR1 SGHNT, CDR2 YENEEA. CDR3 in DNA: TGTGCCAGCAGCTTGGCACCACTCAGCTCCTACAATGAGCAGTTCTTC. It translates to CASSLAPLSSYNEQFF.

In its sample, this clonotype was seen a few times. V gene TRBV20-1 combines with J gene TRBJ2-3; possible D gene TRBD2, 5 bases. V was pared by 6 bases and J by 3 bases, with 13 bases between. This CDR3 is built from 13 residues. Germline V gene lookup returns CDR1 DFQATT and CDR2 SNEGSKA (reference sequence). DNA of the CDR3: TGCAGTGCCACCTCGCGAGGGACAGATACGCAGTATTTT. Its protein product is CSATSRGTDTQYF.

This clonotype was counted only a few times. This chain joins TRBV5-1 and TRBJ2-1; 9 bases are shared with TRBD1. Trimming took 2 bases from V and 5 from J; bases not matched to a gene: 2. The CDR3 is 14 amino acids. Per germline, CDR1 SGHRS and CDR2 YFSETQ. CDR3 DNA sequence: TGCGCCAGCAGCTTAGGGACAGGGCACAATGAGCAGTTCTTC. Translation: CASSLGTGHNEQFF.

The chain uses TRBV7-3 and TRBJ1-1; a possible D gene is TRBD1 (6 bases). This CDR3 is built from 13 residues. Trimming cost V 8 bases and J 3 bases, with 13 bases left between them. CDR1 and CDR2 from the germline V gene are SGHTA and FQGTGA. The CDR3 is CASGTGMDTEAFF. The CDR3 nucleotides are TGTGCCAGCGGAACAGGGATGGACACTGAAGCTTTCTTT.

This clonotype has a handful of counts. The chain carries TRBV29-1 and TRBJ2-5; possibly TRBD1 for D (6 bases). In germline, CDR1 is SQVTM, CDR2 ANQGSEA. V was trimmed by 6 bases and J by 2 bases, leaving 10 bases between them. The CDR3 is made up of 12 amino acids. The CDR3 region is CSVRTAQETQYF. The CDR3 DNA reads as TGCAGCGTCCGGACAGCGCAAGAGACCCAGTACTTC.

In its sample, this clonotype was seen many times. The chain has TRBV18 and TRBJ2-1, with a possible D match to TRBD1 (5 bases). The CDR3 is 15 residues long. The V and J ends lost 0 bases and 0 bases respectively, with 6 bases between them. Looked up from germline, CDR1 is KGHSH and CDR2 is LQKENI. In DNA, the CDR3 is TGTGCCAGCTCACCACCCGGACACTCCTACAATGAGCAGTTCTTC. Protein sequence: CASSPPGHSYNEQFF. The full variable domain, completed using reference TRBV18 and TRBJ2-1, is NAGVMQNPRHLVRRRGQEARLRCSPMKGHSHVYWYRQLPEEGLKFMVYLQKENIIDESGMPKERFSAEFPKEGPSILRIQQVVRGDSAAYFCASSPPGHSYNEQFFGPGTRLTVL.

This clonotype was detected ten times or more. V and J are TRBV6-1 and TRBJ2-7, with D perhaps matching TRBD1 or TRBD2 (5 bases each). The V end was cut by 3 bases, the J end by 6 bases, with 15 bases between. Germline V gene data show CDR1 as MNHNS and CDR2 as SASEGT. This CDR3 has 14 residues. The CDR3 DNA is TGTGCCAGCAGTGACTTGGCAGGGACGTCCGAGCAGTACTTC. Translation: CASSDLAGTSEQYF.

This clonotype was recorded a few times. The gene calls are TRBV7-9 and TRBJ2-4, with D possibly matching TRBD1 (6 bases). The V gene's germline CDR1 is SEHNR and CDR2 FQNEAQ (reference sequence). This CDR3 is built from 16 residues. V gave up 4 bases and J gave up 8 bases, with 21 bases separating them. The CDR3 DNA is TGTGCCAGCAGCTCACCCGGGACAAGGGGTTTAGACATTCAGTACTTC. Translation gives CASSSPGTRGLDIQYF. Together with reference TRBV7-9 and TRBJ2-4, the CDR3 gives the full variable domain: DTGVSQNPRHKITKRGQNVTFRCDPISEHNRLYWYRQTLGQGPEFLTYFQNEAQLEKSRLLSDRFSAERPKGSFSTLEIQRTEQGDSAMYLCASSSPGTRGLDIQYFGAGTRLSVL.

This clonotype was picked up a small number of times. The chain uses TRBV4-2 and TRBJ1-5, with a tentative D call TRBD1 (6 bases). There are 13 residues in the CDR3. V was trimmed by 4 bases and J by 6 bases, leaving 10 bases between them. The germline V gene has CDR1 LGHNA and CDR2 YNFKEQ. Here the CDR3 reads CASSRIQGQPQHF. CDR3 coding DNA: TGTGCCAGCAGCCGGATACAGGGTCAGCCCCAGCATTTT.

The sample holds many counts of this clonotype. This chain connects TRBV24-1 to TRBJ2-1; possibly TRBD2 for D (5 bases). The CDR3 contains 14 residues. Trimming shortened V by 1 base and J by 4 bases, and 7 bases separated the two germline ends. Germline CDR1 KGHDR, CDR2 SFDVKD. The CDR3 protein is CATSDFGGYNEQFF. CDR3 DNA sequence: TGTGCCACCAGTGATTTCGGCGGGTACAATGAGCAGTTCTTC.